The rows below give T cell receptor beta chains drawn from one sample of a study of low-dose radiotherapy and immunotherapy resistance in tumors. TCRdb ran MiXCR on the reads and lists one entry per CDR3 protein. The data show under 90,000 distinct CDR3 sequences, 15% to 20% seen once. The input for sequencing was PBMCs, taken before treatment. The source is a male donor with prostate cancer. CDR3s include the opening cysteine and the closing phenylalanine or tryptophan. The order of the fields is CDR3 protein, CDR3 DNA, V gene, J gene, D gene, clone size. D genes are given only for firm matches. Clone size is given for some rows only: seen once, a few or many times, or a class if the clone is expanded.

CDR3aa: CASSIGGGWYF
CDR3nt: TGCGCCAGCAGCATTGGAGGAGGGTGGTACTTC
v_gene: TRBV5-4
j_gene: TRBJ2-7
d_gene: .
abundance: many

CDR3aa: CASSLWQANYGYTF
CDR3nt: TGCGCCAGCAGCTTGTGGCAGGCTAACTATGGCTACACCTTC
v_gene: TRBV5-1
j_gene: TRBJ1-2
d_gene: .
abundance: many

CDR3aa: CASSLAEGEDGYTF
CDR3nt: TGTGCCAGCAGCTTGGCCGAGGGGGAGGATGGCTACACCTTC
v_gene: TRBV5-6
j_gene: TRBJ1-2
d_gene: .
abundance: .

CDR3aa: CSVSPGQAHQTQYF
CDR3nt: TGCAGCGTTTCACCGGGACAGGCTCACCAAACGCAGTATTTT
v_gene: TRBV29-1
j_gene: TRBJ2-3
d_gene: TRBD1
abundance: many

CDR3aa: CASSRGGLGNEQFF
CDR3nt: TGTGCCAGCAGCCGGGGGGGCCTCGGCAATGAGCAGTTCTTC
v_gene: TRBV7-6
j_gene: TRBJ2-1
d_gene: TRBD2
abundance: many

CDR3aa: CASSREVGTEYGYTF
CDR3nt: TGTGCCAGTAGTCGGGAGGTGGGGACTGAGTATGGCTACACCTTC
v_gene: TRBV19
j_gene: TRBJ1-2
d_gene: .
abundance: many

CDR3aa: CGSSLDTSNQPQHF
CDR3nt: TGTGGCAGCAGCTTAGATACAAGCAATCAGCCCCAGCATTTT
v_gene: TRBV11-2
j_gene: TRBJ1-5
d_gene: .
abundance: .

CDR3aa: CASSASEYYNEQFF
CDR3nt: TGTGCCAGCAGCGCATCGGAATACTACAATGAGCAGTTCTTC
v_gene: TRBV7-9
j_gene: TRBJ2-1
d_gene: .
abundance: many

CDR3aa: CATSRVYLVQALGTGELFF
CDR3nt: TGTGCCACCAGCAGAGTGTATCTGGTCCAGGCGCTTGGGACCGGGGAGCTGTTTTTT
v_gene: TRBV15
j_gene: TRBJ2-2
d_gene: .
abundance: many

CDR3aa: CSVAVNRGGDEQFF
CDR3nt: TGCAGCGTTGCTGTAAACCGGGGAGGCGATGAGCAGTTCTTC
v_gene: TRBV29-1
j_gene: TRBJ2-1
d_gene: .
abundance: many

CDR3aa: CASIAGGTILEQYF
CDR3nt: TGCGCCAGCATAGCGGGGGGCACGATCCTCGAGCAGTACTTC
v_gene: TRBV10-2
j_gene: TRBJ2-7
d_gene: TRBD2
abundance: few

CDR3aa: CASSSGGENTGELFF
CDR3nt: TGCGCCAGCAGTAGCGGCGGGGAAAACACCGGGGAGCTGTTTTTT
v_gene: TRBV5-1
j_gene: TRBJ2-2
d_gene: .
abundance: .

CDR3aa: CASSHRTSGQETQYF
CDR3nt: TGTGCCAGCAGCCACAGAACTAGCGGCCAAGAGACCCAGTACTTC
v_gene: TRBV3-1
j_gene: TRBJ2-5
d_gene: TRBD2
abundance: many

CDR3aa: CASSVTSGGLGNEQFF
CDR3nt: TGTGCCAGCAGCGTTACTAGCGGGGGCCTGGGGAATGAGCAGTTCTTC
v_gene: TRBV13
j_gene: TRBJ2-1
d_gene: TRBD2
abundance: .

CDR3aa: CATEWSSYNSPLHF
CDR3nt: TGTGCCACGGAGTGGAGCTCCTATAATTCACCCCTCCACTTT
v_gene: TRBV6-1
j_gene: TRBJ1-6
d_gene: .
abundance: many

CDR3aa: CASSKKIVPRTAYEHYF
CDR3nt: TGTGCCAGCAGCAAAAAAATCGTCCCCAGGACCGCCTACGAGCATTACTTC
v_gene: TRBV21-1
j_gene: TRBJ2-7
d_gene: .
abundance: many

CDR3aa: CASSPLAEKQYF
CDR3nt: TGTGCCAGCAGCCCACTAGCGGAAAAGCAGTACTTC
v_gene: TRBV7-9
j_gene: TRBJ2-7
d_gene: TRBD2
abundance: .

CDR3aa: CASRGTGWDEQYF
CDR3nt: TGTGCCAGCAGGGGGACAGGGTGGGACGAGCAGTACTTC
v_gene: TRBV2
j_gene: TRBJ2-7
d_gene: TRBD1
abundance: many

CDR3aa: CASRPDRGGYNEQFF
CDR3nt: TGTGCCAGCAGACCCGACAGGGGTGGCTACAATGAGCAGTTCTTC
v_gene: TRBV12-3/TRBV12-4
j_gene: TRBJ2-1
d_gene: TRBD1
abundance: many

CDR3aa: CAGSLVAGGAETQYF
CDR3nt: TGTGCCGGCAGCTTAGTCGCGGGGGGGGCAGAGACCCAGTACTTC
v_gene: TRBV7-2
j_gene: TRBJ2-5
d_gene: TRBD2
abundance: many

CDR3aa: CASSLDRFAGGPGELFF
CDR3nt: TGTGCCAGCAGCTTAGATCGGTTCGCGGGGGGGCCCGGGGAGCTGTTTTTT
v_gene: TRBV7-2
j_gene: TRBJ2-2
d_gene: TRBD2
abundance: many

CDR3aa: CASSYSMGTYEQYF
CDR3nt: TGTGCCAGCAGTTACTCTATGGGGACCTACGAGCAGTACTTC
v_gene: TRBV3-1
j_gene: TRBJ2-7
d_gene: .
abundance: .

CDR3aa: CASSTGTLGETQYF
CDR3nt: TGTGCCAGCAGCACCGGGACCCTTGGAGAGACCCAGTACTTC
v_gene: TRBV7-2
j_gene: TRBJ2-5
d_gene: .
abundance: .

CDR3aa: CASSLFQTQETQYF
CDR3nt: TGTGCCAGCAGCTTATTCCAAACCCAAGAGACCCAGTACTTC
v_gene: TRBV5-5
j_gene: TRBJ2-5
d_gene: .
abundance: many

CDR3aa: CASSEFTSGGFQETQYF
CDR3nt: TGCGCCAGCAGTGAGTTTACTAGCGGGGGGTTCCAAGAGACCCAGTACTTC
v_gene: TRBV10-2
j_gene: TRBJ2-5
d_gene: TRBD2
abundance: few

CDR3aa: CASSFLPRGGAYEQYF
CDR3nt: TGTGCCAGCAGCTTCCTTCCCCGTGGGGGGGCCTACGAGCAGTACTTC
v_gene: TRBV5-6
j_gene: TRBJ2-7
d_gene: TRBD2
abundance: .

CDR3aa: CASSHTGHYSYNEQFF
CDR3nt: TGCGCCAGCAGTCACACGGGGCACTACTCCTACAATGAGCAGTTCTTC
v_gene: TRBV23-1
j_gene: TRBJ2-1
d_gene: .
abundance: .

CDR3aa: CASSLVGSNTEAFF
CDR3nt: TGCGCCAGCAGCTTAGTTGGCAGCAACACTGAAGCTTTCTTT
v_gene: TRBV5-1
j_gene: TRBJ1-1
d_gene: .
abundance: many

CDR3aa: CASSRSSPRDRDYSYEQYF
CDR3nt: TGTGCCAGCAGTCGGTCTTCGCCCCGGGACAGAGATTACTCCTACGAGCAGTACTTC
v_gene: TRBV6-2/TRBV6-3
j_gene: TRBJ2-7
d_gene: TRBD1
abundance: few

CDR3aa: CATSASTGANVLTF
CDR3nt: TGTGCCACCAGTGCAAGTACTGGGGCCAACGTCCTGACTTTC
v_gene: TRBV24-1
j_gene: TRBJ2-6
d_gene: .
abundance: many

CDR3aa: CASSQWTTYNEQFF
CDR3nt: TGTGCCAGCAGCCAATGGACTACGTACAATGAGCAGTTCTTC
v_gene: TRBV7-9
j_gene: TRBJ2-1
d_gene: .
abundance: .

CDR3aa: CASSSVGAETFF
CDR3nt: TGTGCCAGCAGCTCCGTAGGCGCTGAAACTTTCTTT
v_gene: TRBV5-6
j_gene: TRBJ1-1
d_gene: .
abundance: .

CDR3aa: CSARDSGLSEQYF
CDR3nt: TGCAGTGCTAGAGATTCTGGACTTAGCGAGCAGTACTTC
v_gene: TRBV20-1
j_gene: TRBJ2-7
d_gene: .
abundance: many

CDR3aa: CASSYSGRGPNTEAFF
CDR3nt: TGTGCCAGCAGTTACTCGGGCAGGGGGCCGAACACTGAAGCTTTCTTT
v_gene: TRBV6-2/TRBV6-3
j_gene: TRBJ1-1
d_gene: TRBD1
abundance: .

CDR3aa: CASSTSRAGGADTQYF
CDR3nt: TGTGCCAGCAGCACTTCCCGGGCAGGGGGTGCAGATACGCAGTATTTT
v_gene: TRBV13
j_gene: TRBJ2-3
d_gene: TRBD1
abundance: many

CDR3aa: CSATGGFDSPLHF
CDR3nt: TGCAGTGCAACGGGAGGCTTTGACTCACCCCTCCACTTT
v_gene: TRBV20-1
j_gene: TRBJ1-6
d_gene: .
abundance: many

CDR3aa: CASSEGSGQPQHF
CDR3nt: TGCGCCAGCAGTGAAGGTTCGGGTCAGCCCCAGCATTTT
v_gene: TRBV10-2
j_gene: TRBJ1-5
d_gene: .
abundance: many

CDR3aa: CASSDWRDTQETQYF
CDR3nt: TGTGCCAGCAGCGATTGGCGGGACACTCAAGAGACCCAGTACTTC
v_gene: TRBV11-1
j_gene: TRBJ2-5
d_gene: .
abundance: .

CDR3aa: CSAPSRGSSEAFF
CDR3nt: TGCAGTGCACCAAGTCGAGGGTCGAGTGAAGCTTTCTTT
v_gene: TRBV20-1
j_gene: TRBJ1-1
d_gene: .
abundance: many

CDR3aa: CASSSAGPNNEQFF
CDR3nt: TGTGCCAGCAGTTCCGCGGGACCAAACAATGAGCAGTTCTTC
v_gene: TRBV27
j_gene: TRBJ2-1
d_gene: .
abundance: many

CDR3aa: CATRQSTYEQYF
CDR3nt: TGTGCCACCCGACAGAGTACCTACGAGCAGTACTTC
v_gene: TRBV6-6
j_gene: TRBJ2-7
d_gene: .
abundance: many

CDR3aa: CASSQGRGTPNTGELFFF
CDR3nt: .
v_gene: TRBV5-1
j_gene: TRBJ2-2
d_gene: .
abundance: .

CDR3aa: CATSREGGQSNTDTQYF
CDR3nt: TGTGCCACCAGCAGAGAGGGGGGACAGAGCAACACAGATACGCAGTATTTT
v_gene: TRBV15
j_gene: TRBJ2-3
d_gene: .
abundance: many

CDR3aa: CASSITSGGAASTDTQYF
CDR3nt: TGCGCCAGCAGCATCACTAGCGGGGGGGCCGCTAGCACAGATACGCAGTATTTT
v_gene: TRBV5-1
j_gene: TRBJ2-3
d_gene: TRBD2
abundance: .